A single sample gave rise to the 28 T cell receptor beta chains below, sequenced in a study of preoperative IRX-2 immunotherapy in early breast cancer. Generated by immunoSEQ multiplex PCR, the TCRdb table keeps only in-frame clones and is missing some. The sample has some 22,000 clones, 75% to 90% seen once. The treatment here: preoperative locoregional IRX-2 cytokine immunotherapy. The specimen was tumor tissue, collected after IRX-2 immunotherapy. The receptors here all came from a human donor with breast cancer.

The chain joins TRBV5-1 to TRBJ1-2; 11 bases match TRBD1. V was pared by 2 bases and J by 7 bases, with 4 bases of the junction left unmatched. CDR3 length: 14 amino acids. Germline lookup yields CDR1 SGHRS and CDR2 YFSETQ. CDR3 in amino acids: CASSFSGQGVGYTF. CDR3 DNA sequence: TGCGCCAGCAGCTTCTCGGGACAGGGGGTTGGCTACACCTTC.

CDR3 residues: CASSPTGNGNQPQHF. As DNA, the CDR3 is TGTGCCAGCAGCCCGACAGGGAACGGCAATCAGCCCCAGCATTTT. The chain carries TRBV6-5 and TRBJ1-5; 7 nucleotides align to TRBD1. Germline assignment: CDR1 MNHEY and CDR2 SVGAGI. This CDR3 is built from 15 residues. Trimming cost V 6 bases and J 2 bases; bases outside gene matches: 7.

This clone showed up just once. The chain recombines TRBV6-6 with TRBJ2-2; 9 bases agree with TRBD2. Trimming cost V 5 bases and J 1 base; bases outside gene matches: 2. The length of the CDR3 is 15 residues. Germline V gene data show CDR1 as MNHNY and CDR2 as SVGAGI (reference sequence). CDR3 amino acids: CASSSGGQNTGELFF. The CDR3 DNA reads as TGTGCCAGCAGTAGCGGGGGGCAGAACACCGGGGAGCTGTTTTTT.

CDR3 nucleotide sequence: TGTGCCAGCAGCTTACTTAGCGGGGGAGGTACGCAGTATTTT. Translating gives CASSLLSGGGTQYF. This sequence joins TRBV7-2 and TRBJ2-3; TRBD2 aligns across 9 bases. The trim removed 2 bases at V and 8 bases at J, leaving 5 bases unmatched. The germline V gene has CDR1 SGHTA and CDR2 FQGNSA. The CDR3 consists of 14 residues.

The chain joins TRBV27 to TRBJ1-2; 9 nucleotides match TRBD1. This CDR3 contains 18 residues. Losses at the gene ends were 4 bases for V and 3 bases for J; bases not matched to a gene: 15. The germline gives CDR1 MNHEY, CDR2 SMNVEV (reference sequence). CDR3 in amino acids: CASSSHIPGQGIDYGYTF. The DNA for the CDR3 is TGTGCCAGCAGTTCACACATCCCGGGACAGGGTATCGACTATGGCTACACCTTC.

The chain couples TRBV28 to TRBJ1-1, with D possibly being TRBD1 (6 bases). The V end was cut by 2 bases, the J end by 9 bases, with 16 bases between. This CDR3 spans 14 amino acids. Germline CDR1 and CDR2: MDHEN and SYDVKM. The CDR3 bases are TGTGCCAGCAGTTTAGGGGGCGATAGCCCTAAAGCTTTCTTT. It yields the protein CASSLGGDSPKAFF.

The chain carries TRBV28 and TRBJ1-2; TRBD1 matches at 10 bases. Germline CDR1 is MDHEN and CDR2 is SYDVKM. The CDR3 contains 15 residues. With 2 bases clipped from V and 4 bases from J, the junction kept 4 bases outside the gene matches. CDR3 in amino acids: CASSLGTGDFYGYTF. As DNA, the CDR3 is TGTGCCAGCAGTTTAGGGACAGGGGACTTCTATGGCTACACCTTC.

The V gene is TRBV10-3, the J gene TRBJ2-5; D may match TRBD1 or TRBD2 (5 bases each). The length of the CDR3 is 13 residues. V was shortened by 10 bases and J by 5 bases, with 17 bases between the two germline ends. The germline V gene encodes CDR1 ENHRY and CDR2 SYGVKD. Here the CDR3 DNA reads TGTGCCACAATGGGACCAGCGACGGAGACCCAGTACTTC. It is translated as CATMGPATETQYF.

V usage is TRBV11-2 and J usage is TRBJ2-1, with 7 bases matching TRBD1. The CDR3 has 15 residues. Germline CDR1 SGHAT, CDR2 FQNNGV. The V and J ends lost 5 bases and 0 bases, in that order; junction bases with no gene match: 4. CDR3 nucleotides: TGTGCCAGCAGCCCCGGGACAGACTCCTACAATGAGCAGTTCTTC. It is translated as CASSPGTDSYNEQFF. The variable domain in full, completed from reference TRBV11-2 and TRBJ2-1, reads EAGVAQSPRYKIIEKRQSVAFWCNPISGHATLYWYQQILGQGPKLLIQFQNNGVVDDSQLPKDRFSAERLKGVDSTLKIQPAKLEDSAVYLCASSPGTDSYNEQFFGPGTRLTVL.

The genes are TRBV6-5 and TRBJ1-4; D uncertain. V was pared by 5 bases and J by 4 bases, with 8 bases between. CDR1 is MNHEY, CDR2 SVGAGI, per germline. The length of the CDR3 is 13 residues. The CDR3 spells CASSPLGNEKLFF. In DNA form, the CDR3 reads TGTGCCAGCAGTCCGCTTGGTAATGAAAAACTGTTTTTT.

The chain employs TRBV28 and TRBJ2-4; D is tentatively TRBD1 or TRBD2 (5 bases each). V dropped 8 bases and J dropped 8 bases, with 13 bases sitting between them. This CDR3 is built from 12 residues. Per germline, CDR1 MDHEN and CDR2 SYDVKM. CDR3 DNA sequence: TGTGCCAGCCGGGGCCAAGGGGACATTCAGTACTTC. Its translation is CASRGQGDIQYF.

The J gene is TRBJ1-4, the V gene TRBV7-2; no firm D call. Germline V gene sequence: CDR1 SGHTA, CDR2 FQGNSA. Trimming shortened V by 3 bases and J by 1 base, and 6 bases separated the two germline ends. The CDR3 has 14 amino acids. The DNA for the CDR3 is TGTGCCAGCAGCTTTTGGCGAACTAATGAAAAACTGTTTTTT. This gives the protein CASSFWRTNEKLFF.

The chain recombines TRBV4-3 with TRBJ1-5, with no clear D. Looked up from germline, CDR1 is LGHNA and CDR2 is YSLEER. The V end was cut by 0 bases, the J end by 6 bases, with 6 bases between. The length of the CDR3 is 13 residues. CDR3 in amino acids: CASSQDRFQPQHF. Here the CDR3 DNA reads TGCGCCAGCAGCCAAGACAGATTTCAGCCCCAGCATTTT.

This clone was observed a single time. CDR3 sequence (DNA): TGTGCCATCCAAGGAGCGGGTCCCGGCAATTCACCCCTCCACTTT. Protein sequence: CAIQGAGPGNSPLHF. The J gene is TRBJ1-6, the V gene TRBV10-3; D unclear. CDR1 and CDR2 from the germline V gene are ENHRY and SYGVKD. The length of the CDR3 is 15 residues. Trimming took 8 bases from V and 7 from J, leaving 18 bases between them.

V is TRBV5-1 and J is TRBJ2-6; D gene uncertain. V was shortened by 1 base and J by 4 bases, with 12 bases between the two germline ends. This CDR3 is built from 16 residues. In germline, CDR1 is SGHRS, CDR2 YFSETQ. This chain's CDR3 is CASSLSSGFGANVLTF. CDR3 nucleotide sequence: TGCGCCAGCAGCTTGTCCTCGGGTTTCGGGGCCAACGTCCTGACTTTC.

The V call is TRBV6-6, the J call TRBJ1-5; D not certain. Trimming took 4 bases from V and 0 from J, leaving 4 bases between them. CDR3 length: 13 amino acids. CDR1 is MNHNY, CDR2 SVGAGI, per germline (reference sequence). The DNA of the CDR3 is TGTGCCAGCAGTTCCTATAGCAATCAGCCCCAGCATTTT. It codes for CASSSYSNQPQHF.

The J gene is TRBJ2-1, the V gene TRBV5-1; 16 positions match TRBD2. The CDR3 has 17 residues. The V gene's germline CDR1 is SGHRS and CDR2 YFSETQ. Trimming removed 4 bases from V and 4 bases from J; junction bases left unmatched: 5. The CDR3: CASSEGTSGRVYNEQFF. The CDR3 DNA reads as TGCGCCAGCAGCGAAGGGACTAGCGGGAGGGTGTACAATGAGCAGTTCTTC. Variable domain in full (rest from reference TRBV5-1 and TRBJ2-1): KAGVTQTPRYLIKTRGQQVTLSCSPISGHRSVSWYQQTPGQGLQFLFEYFSETQRNKGNFPGRFSGRQFSNSRSEMNVSTLELGDSALYLCASSEGTSGRVYNEQFFGPGTRLTVL.

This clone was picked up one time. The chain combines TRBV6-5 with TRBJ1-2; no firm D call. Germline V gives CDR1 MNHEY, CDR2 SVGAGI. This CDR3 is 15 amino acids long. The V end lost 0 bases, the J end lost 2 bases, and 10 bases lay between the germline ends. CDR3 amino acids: CASSYSSSQNYGYTF. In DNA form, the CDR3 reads TGTGCCAGCAGTTACTCGAGTTCCCAGAACTATGGCTACACCTTC.

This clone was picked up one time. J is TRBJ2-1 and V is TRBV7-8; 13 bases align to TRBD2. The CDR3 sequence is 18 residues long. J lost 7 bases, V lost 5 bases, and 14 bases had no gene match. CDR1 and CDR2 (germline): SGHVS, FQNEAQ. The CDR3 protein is CASSLGTSGKGGRNEQFF. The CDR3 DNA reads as TGTGCCAGCAGCCTAGGGACTAGCGGGAAGGGCGGGAGGAATGAGCAGTTCTTC.

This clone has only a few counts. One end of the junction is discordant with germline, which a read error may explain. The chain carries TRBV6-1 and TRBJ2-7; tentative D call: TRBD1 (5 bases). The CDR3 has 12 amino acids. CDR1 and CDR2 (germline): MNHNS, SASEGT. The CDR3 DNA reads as TGTGCCAGCAGCGGAGACAGTGAGACGGCCAACTTC. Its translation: CASSGDSETANF.

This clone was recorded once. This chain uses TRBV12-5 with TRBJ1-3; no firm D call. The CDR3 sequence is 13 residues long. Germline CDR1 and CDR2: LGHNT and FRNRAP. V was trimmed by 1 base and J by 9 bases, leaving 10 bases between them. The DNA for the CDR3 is TGTGCTAGTGGTTTGGAGAGTTTCGGCACCATATATTTT. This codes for CASGLESFGTIYF.

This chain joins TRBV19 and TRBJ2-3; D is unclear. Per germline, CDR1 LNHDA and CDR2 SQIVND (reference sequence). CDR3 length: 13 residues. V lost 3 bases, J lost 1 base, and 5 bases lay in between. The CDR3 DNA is TGTGCCAGTAGTATCCGGGGCACAGATACGCAGTATTTT. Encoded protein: CASSIRGTDTQYF.

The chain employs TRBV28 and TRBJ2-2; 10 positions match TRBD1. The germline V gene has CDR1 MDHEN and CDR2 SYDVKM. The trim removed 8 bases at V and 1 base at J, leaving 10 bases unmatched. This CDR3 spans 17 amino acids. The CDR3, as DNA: TGTGCCAGCGGGGGGCTCTGGGACAGGGGGAACACCGGGGAGCTGTTTTTT. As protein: CASGGLWDRGNTGELFF.

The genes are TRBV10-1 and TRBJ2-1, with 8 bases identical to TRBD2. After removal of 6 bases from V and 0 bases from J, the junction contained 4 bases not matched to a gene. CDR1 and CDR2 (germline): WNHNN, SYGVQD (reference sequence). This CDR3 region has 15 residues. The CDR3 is CASSSGGSSYNEQFF. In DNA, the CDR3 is TGCGCCAGCAGCAGCGGGGGAAGCTCCTACAATGAGCAGTTCTTC.

CDR3 amino acids: CASSPTGGADTQYF. Here the CDR3 DNA reads TGTGCCAGCAGCCCCACAGGGGGCGCTGATACGCAGTATTTT. V gene TRBV7-2 combines with J gene TRBJ2-3; TRBD1 aligns across 9 bases. Trimming at V came to 5 bases and at J to 6 bases, leaving 6 bases not matched to a gene. Germline loops: CDR1 SGHTA, CDR2 FQGNSA. The CDR3 runs 14 residues.

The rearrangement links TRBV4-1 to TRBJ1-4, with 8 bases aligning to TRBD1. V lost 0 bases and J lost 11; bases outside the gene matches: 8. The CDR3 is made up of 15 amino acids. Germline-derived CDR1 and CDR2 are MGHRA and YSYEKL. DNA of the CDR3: TGCGCCAGCAGCCAAGATAGGGCAGGGGGCCTGAAACTGTTTTTT. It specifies CASSQDRAGGLKLFF.

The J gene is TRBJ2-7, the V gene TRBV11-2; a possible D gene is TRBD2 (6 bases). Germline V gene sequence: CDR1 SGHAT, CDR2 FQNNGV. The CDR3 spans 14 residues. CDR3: CAGPTGTGYYEQYF. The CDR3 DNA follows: TGTGCAGGCCCCACCGGGACTGGATACTACGAGCAGTACTTC.

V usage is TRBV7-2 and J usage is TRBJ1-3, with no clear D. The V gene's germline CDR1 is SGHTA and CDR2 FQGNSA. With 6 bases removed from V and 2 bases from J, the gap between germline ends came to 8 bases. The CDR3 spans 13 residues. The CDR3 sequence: CASRSQAGNTIYF. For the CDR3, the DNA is TGTGCCAGCAGGTCCCAGGCTGGAAACACCATATATTTT.